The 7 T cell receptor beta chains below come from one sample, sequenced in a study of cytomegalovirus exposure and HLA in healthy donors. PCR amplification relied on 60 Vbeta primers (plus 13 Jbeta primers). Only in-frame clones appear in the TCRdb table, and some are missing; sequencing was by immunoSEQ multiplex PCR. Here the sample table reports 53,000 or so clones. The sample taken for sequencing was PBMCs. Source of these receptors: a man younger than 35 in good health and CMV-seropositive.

The CDR3 DNA sequence: TGTGCCAGCAGCTTAGCAGCAGGGGTGGGTCAGCCCCAGCATTTT. As protein: CASSLAAGVGQPQHF. The rearrangement joins TRBV11-3 to TRBJ1-5, with TRBD1 as a possible D gene (6 bases). V gave up 1 base and J gave up 6 bases, with 13 bases separating them. CDR3 length equals 15 residues. The germline CDR1 and CDR2 sequences are SGHNT and YENEEA. The full variable domain, its missing parts supplied by reference TRBV11-3 and TRBJ1-5, is EAGVVQSPRYKIIEKKQPVAFWCNPISGHNTLYWYLQNLGQGPELLIRYENEEAVDDSQLPKDRFSAERLKGVDSTLKIQPAELGDSAVYLCASSLAAGVGQPQHFGDGTRLSIL.

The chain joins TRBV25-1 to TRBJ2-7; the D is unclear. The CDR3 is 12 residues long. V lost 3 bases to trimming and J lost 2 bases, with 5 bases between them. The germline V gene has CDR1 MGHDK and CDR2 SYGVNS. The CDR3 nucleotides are TGTGCCAGCAGTGAGCAGGCCTACGAGCAGTACTTC. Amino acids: CASSEQAYEQYF.

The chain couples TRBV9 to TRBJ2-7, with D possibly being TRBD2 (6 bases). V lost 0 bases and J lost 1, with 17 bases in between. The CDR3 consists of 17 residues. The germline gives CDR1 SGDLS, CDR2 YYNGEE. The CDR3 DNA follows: TGTGCCAGCAGCGTAGCGGGTAGCGGACTATCTTCCTACGAGCAGTACTTC. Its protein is CASSVAGSGLSSYEQYF.

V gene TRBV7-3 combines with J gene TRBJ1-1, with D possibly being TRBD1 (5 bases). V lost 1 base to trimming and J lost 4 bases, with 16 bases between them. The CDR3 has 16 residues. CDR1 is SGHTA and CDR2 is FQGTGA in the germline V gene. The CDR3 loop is CASSLNLLGEGTEAFF. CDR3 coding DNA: TGTGCCAGCAGCTTAAATTTGTTGGGGGAGGGCACTGAAGCTTTCTTT.

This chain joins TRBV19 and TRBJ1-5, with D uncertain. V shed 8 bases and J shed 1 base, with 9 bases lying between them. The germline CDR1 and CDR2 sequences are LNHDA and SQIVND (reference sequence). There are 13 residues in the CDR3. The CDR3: CASSTLSNQPQHF. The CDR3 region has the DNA TGTGCCAGTTCGACACTGAGCAATCAGCCCCAGCATTTT.

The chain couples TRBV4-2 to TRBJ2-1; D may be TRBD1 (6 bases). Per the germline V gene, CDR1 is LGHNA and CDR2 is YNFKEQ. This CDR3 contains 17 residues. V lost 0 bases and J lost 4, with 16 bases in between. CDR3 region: CASSQDTGPGLYNEQFF. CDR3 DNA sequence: TGTGCCAGCAGCCAAGACACAGGGCCCGGACTTTACAATGAGCAGTTCTTC.

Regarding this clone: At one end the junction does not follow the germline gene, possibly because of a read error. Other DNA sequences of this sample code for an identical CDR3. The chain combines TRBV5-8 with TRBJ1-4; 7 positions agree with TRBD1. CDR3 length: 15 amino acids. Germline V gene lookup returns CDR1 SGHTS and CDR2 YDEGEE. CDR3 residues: CASSAGTAMNEKLFF. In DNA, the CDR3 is TGTGCCAGCAGCGCCGGGACAGCTATGAATGAAAAACTGTTTTTC.